This T cell receptor beta chain is from a study of blood T cell repertoires in COVID-19. TCRdb's copy holds only in-frame clones and misses some; the assay was immunoSEQ multiplex PCR. The data contain fewer than 85,000 clones, 88% of them singletons. Trimming took 3 bases from V and 3 from J; bases not matched to a gene: 3. Per germline, CDR1 ENHRY and CDR2 SYGVKD. The CDR3 has 14 residues. For this clone: Other DNA sequences in this sample translate to the same CDR3.

The specimen was peripheral blood. The chain employs TRBV10-3 and TRBJ2-7; 9 nucleotides line up with TRBD1. The receptor's source is a human donor in a cohort sampled during active COVID-19. The DNA for the CDR3 is TGTGCCATCAGTGAAGGGACAGGGTACTACGAGCAGTACTTC. Protein product: CAISEGTGYYEQYF.